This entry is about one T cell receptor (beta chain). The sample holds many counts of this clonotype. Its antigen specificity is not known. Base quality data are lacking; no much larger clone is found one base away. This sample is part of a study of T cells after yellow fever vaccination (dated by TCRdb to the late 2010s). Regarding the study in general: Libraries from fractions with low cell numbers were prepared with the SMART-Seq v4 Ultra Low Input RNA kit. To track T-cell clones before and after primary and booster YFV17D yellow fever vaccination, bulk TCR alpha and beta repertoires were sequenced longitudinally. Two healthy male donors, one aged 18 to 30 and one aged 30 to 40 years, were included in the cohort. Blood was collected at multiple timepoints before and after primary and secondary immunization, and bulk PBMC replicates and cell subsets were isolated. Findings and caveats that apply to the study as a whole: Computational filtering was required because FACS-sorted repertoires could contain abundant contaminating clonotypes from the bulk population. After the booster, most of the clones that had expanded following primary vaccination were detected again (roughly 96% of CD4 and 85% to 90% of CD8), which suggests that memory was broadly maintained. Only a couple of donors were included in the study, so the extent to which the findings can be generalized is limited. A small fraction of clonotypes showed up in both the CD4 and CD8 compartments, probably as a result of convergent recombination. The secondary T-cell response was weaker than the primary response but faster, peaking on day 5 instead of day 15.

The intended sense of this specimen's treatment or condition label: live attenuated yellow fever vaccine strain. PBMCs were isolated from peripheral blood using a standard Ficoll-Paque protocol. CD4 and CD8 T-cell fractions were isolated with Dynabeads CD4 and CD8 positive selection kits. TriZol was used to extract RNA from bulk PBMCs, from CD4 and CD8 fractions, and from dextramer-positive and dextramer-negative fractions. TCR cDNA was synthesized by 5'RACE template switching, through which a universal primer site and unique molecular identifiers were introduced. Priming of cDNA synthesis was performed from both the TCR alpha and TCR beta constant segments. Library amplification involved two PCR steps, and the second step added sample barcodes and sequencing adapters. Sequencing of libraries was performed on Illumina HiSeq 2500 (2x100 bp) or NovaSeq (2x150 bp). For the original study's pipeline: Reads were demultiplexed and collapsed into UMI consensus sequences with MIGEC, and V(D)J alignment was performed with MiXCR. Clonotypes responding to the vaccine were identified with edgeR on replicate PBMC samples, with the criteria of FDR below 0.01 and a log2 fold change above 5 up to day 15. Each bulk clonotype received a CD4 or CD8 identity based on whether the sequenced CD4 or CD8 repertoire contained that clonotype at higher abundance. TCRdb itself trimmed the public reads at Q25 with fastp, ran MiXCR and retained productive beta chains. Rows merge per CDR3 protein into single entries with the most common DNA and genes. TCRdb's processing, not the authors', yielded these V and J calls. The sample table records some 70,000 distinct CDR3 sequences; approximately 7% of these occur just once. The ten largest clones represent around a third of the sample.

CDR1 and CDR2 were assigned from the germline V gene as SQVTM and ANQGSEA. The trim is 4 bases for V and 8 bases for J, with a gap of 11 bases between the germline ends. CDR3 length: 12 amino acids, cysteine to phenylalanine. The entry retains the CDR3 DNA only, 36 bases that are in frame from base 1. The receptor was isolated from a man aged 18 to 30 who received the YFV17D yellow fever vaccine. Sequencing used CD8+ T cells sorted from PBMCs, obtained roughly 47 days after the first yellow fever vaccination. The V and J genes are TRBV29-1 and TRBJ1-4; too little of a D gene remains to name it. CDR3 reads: CSVGHGREKLFF. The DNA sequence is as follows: TGCAGCGTTGGACATGGGAGGGAAAAACTGTTTTTT.